This entry describes one T cell receptor (beta chain). These data come from a study of blood T cell repertoires in COVID-19. Study summary: Samples taken during acute and convalescent COVID-19 were collected in the United States, Italy and Spain. The analysed material was cDNA or gDNA that came from T cells, B-cell-depleted T cells, or PBMCs.

Germline assignment: CDR1 MNHNY and CDR2 SVGAGI (reference sequence). Trimming cost V 8 bases and J 6 bases, with 19 bases left between them. This CDR3 region has 14 residues. Methods used by the authors: Amplifying reference gene primers gave estimates of nucleated cell counts. The table came from immunoSEQ multiplex PCR; TCRdb's copy has only in-frame clones and leaves some out. D and trimming come from the DNA, and the V and J calls and clone size come from that table. The sample has around 140,000 clones, 85% to 90% seen once; the top ten hold roughly 2.5%. The sample comprised peripheral blood. This clonotype was obtained from a man aged 50 or older with active COVID-19. The chain recombines TRBV6-6 with TRBJ1-2; D might be TRBD1 (6 bases). The CDR3 region is CASAVTQGINGYTF. The CDR3 DNA reads TGTGCCAGCGCAGTCACACAGGGAATCAATGGCTACACCTTC.